A few counts support the clone carrying this T cell receptor (beta chain). What it binds is unknown. These data originate in a study of T-cell reconstitution after alpha-beta-depleted transplantation in children. Unique molecular identifiers tagged the TCRbeta library. TCRdb called the PCR reads again in MiXCR, with one record for every CDR3 protein. The sample has more than 200,000 distinct CDR3 sequences, roughly 9.1% seen once. The germline gives CDR1 SQVTM, CDR2 ANQGSEA. Trimming removed 3 bases from V and 5 bases from J; junction bases left unmatched: 8. The CDR3 covers 14 residues. Whole-study findings and limits: From newly produced T cells came most of the T-cell counts and diversity one year after transplant. Some patients showed high day-60 TCRbeta diversity, which derived from surviving recipient T cells and thymic progenitors.

Here the sequenced sample was PBMCs, mostly from graft donor cells, taken 360 days after TCRalphabeta/CD19-depleted stem cell transplant. This clonotype originated in a male patient between 2 and 9 years old who had a stem cell transplant for acute myeloid leukemia, so the T cells may come from the graft donor. The chain links TRBV29-1 to TRBJ2-3; TRBD2 matches at 7 bases. In DNA form, the CDR3 reads TGCAGCGTTGAGCCTAGCGGAGTGGGAGATACGCAGTATTTT. Protein product: CSVEPSGVGDTQYF.